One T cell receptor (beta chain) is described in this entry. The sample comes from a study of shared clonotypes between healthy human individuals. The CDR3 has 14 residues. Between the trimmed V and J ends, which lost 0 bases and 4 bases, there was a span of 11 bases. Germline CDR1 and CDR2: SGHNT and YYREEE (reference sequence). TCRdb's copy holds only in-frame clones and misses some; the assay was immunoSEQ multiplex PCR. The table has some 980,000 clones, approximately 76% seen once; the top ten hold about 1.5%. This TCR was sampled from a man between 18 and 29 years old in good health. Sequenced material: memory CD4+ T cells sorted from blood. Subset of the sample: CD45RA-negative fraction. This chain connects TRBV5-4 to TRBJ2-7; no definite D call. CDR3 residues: CASSLEADPYEQYF. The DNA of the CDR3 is TGTGCCAGCAGCTTGGAGGCAGACCCATACGAGCAGTACTTC.